The TCR beta chain described here comes from a study of response to subunit inactivated influenza vaccine. Study-wide findings and caveats: Researchers suggested that each seasonal influenza vaccination recruits few new T cells.

TCRdb processed the RT-PCR reads anew with MiXCR; each CDR3 protein has one entry. The sample lists about 520,000 distinct CDR3 sequences; about 25% were seen once. The length of the CDR3 is 19 residues. The V gene lost 5 bases and the J gene lost 0 bases, with 19 bases spanning the gap. The germline gives CDR1 KGHDR, CDR2 SFDVKD. Note on this clonotype: Its antigen remains unknown.

This rearrangement joins TRBV24-1 to TRBJ2-6, with D perhaps given as TRBD1 or TRBD2 (5 bases each). The material sequenced was CD4+ T cells sorted from PBMCs, taken around 5 days after vaccination. The origin of this receptor is a man aged 50 to 60 who received an inactivated influenza vaccine. The CDR3 protein is CATSGAVPGRGSGANVLTF. The CDR3 bases are TGTGCCACCAGTGGGGCCGTACCGGGACGCGGCTCTGGGGCCAACGTCCTGACTTTC.